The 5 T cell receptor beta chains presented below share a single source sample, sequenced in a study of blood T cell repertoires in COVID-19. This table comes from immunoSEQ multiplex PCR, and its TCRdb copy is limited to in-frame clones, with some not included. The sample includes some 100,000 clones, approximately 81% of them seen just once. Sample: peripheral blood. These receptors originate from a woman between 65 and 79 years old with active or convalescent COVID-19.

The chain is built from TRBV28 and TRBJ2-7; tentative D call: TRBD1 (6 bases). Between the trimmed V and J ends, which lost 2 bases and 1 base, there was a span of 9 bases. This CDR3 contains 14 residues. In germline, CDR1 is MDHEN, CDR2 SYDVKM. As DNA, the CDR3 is TGTGCCAGCAGTTTACGGGACATATCCTACGAGCAGTACTTC. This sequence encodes CASSLRDISYEQYF.

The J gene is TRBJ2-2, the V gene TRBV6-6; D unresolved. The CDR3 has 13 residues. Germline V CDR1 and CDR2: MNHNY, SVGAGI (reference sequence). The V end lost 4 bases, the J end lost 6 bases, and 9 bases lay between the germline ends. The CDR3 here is CASSFVNSGELFF. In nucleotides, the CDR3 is TGTGCCAGCAGTTTCGTAAACTCCGGGGAGCTGTTTTTT.

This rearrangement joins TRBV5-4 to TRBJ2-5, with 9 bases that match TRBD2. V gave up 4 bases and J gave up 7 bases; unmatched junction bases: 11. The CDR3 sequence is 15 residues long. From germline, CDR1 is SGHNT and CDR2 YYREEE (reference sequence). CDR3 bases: TGTGCCAGCAGCGAGGGTGCTAGCGGGAAAGCGACCCAGTACTTC. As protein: CASSEGASGKATQYF.

The CDR3 DNA is TGTGCCAGCAGCCCGAGGACAGGCGGATCCTATAATTCACCCCTCCACTTT. This sequence encodes CASSPRTGGSYNSPLHF. This chain joins TRBV5-5 and TRBJ1-6, with 7 bases that match TRBD1. J lost 1 base, V lost 4 bases, and 8 bases had no gene match. Germline CDR1 and CDR2: SGHKS and YYEKEE (reference sequence). The CDR3 totals 17 residues.

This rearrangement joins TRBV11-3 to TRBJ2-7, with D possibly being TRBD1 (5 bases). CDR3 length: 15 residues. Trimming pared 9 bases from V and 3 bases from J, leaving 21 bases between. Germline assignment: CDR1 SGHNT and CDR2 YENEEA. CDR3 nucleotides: TGTGCCAGGAACCCAGGGTCTCATCGTTGCTACGAGCAGTACTTC. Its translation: CARNPGSHRCYEQYF.